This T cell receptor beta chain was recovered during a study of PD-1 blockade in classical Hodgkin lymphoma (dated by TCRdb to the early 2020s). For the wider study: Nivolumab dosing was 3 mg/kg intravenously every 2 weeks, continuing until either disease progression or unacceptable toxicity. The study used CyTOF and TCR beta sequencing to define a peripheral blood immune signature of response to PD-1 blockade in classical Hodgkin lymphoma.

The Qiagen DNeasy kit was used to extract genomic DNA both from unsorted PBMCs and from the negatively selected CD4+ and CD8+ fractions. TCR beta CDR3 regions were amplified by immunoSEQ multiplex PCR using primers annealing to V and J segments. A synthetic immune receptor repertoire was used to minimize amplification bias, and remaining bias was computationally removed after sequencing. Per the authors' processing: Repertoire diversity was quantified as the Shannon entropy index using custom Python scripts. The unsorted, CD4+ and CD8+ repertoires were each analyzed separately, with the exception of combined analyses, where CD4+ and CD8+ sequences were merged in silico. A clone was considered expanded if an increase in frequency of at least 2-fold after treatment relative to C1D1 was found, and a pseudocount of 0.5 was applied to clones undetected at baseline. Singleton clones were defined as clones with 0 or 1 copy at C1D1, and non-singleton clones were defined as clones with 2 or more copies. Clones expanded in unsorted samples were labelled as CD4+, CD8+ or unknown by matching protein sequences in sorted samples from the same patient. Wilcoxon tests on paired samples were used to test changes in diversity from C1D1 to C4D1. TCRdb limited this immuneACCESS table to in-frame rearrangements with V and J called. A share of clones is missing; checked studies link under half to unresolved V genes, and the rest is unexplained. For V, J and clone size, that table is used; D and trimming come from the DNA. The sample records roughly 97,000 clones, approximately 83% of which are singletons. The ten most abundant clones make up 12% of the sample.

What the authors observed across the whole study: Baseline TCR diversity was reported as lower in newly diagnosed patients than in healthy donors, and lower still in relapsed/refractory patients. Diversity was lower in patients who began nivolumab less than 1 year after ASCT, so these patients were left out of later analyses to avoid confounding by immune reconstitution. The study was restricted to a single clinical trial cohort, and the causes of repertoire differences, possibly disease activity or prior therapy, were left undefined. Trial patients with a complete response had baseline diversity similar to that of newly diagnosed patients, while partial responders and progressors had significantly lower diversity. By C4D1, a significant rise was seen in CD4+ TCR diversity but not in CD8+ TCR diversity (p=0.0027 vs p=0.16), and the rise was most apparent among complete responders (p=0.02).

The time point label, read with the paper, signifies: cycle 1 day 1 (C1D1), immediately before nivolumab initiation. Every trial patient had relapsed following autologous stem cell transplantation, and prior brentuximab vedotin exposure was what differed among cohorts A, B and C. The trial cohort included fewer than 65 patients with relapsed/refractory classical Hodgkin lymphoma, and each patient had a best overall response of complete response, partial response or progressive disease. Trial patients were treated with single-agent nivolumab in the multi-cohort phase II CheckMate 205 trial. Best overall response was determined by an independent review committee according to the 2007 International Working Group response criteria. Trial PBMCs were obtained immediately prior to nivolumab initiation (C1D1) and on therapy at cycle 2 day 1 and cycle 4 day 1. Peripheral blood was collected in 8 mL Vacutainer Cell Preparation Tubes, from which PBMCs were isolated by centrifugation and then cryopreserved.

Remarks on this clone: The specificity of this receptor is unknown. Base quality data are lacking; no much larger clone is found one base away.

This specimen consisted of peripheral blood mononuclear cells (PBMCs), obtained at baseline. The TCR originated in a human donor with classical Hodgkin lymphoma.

The CDR3 is CASSPQWGVEQYF. The nucleotide sequence is given as TGTGCCAGCTCACCGCAGTGGGGAGTGGAGCAGTACTTC. Recombination connected TRBV18 to TRBJ2-7, and perhaps TRBD2 as D gene, on 5 matching bases. The germline V gene supplies CDR1 KGHSH and CDR2 LQKENI. Including cysteine and phenylalanine, the CDR3 has 13 amino acids. Only CDR3 DNA remains: 39 bases, in frame from the first base. V gives up 3 bases and J gives up 7 bases, and the segment between their germline ends measures 13 bases.